The T cell receptor (beta chain) under discussion was sequenced for a study of T cells after yellow fever vaccination. Whole-study context: In the case of low-cell-number fractions, SMART-Seq v4 Ultra Low Input was used for preparation.

Each CDR3 protein gets one entry after TCRdb re-called the 5' RACE reads with MiXCR. Of 620,000 or so distinct CDR3 sequences listed, 17% are singletons. This clonotype has just one count. V lost 4 bases and J lost 0, with 10 bases in between. The CDR3 extends over 15 amino acids. Germline values: CDR1 SGHTS, CDR2 YDEGEE. The chain joins TRBV5-8 to TRBJ2-2, with D perhaps matching TRBD2 (6 bases). The material was PBMCs, obtained 4 to 6 days after the first yellow fever vaccination. This TCR came from a man between 18 and 29 years old who received the YFV17D yellow fever vaccine. The CDR3: CASSPGGANTGELFF. CDR3 DNA: TGTGCCAGCAGCCCCGGGGGTGCGAACACCGGGGAGCTGTTTTTT. The full variable domain, in which reference TRBV5-8 and TRBJ2-2 provide the parts outside the CDR3, is EAGVTQSPTHLIKTRGQQATLRCSPISGHTSVYWYQQALGLGLQFLLWYDEGEERNRGNFPPRFSGRQFPNYSSELNVNALELEDSALYLCASSPGGANTGELFFGEGSRLTVL.